These 9 T cell receptor beta chains originate from one sample sequenced in a study of cytomegalovirus exposure and HLA in healthy donors. PCR was performed using 60 Vbeta and 13 Jbeta primers. Generated by immunoSEQ multiplex PCR, the TCRdb table keeps only in-frame clones and is missing some. The profile shows some 160,000 clones, roughly four fifths of them singletons. Sequences were obtained from PBMCs. These receptors all stem from a woman aged 40 to 50 in good health and CMV-seronegative.

The chain has TRBV7-2 and TRBJ2-2; D is possibly TRBD1 (6 bases). The length of the CDR3 is 15 residues. The V end was cut by 1 base, the J end by 5 bases, with 11 bases between. CDR1 and CDR2 from the germline V gene are SGHTA and FQGNSA. In DNA form, the CDR3 reads TGTGCCAGCAGCTTAGGGGGGCTTTGGACCGGGGAGCTGTTTTTT. It codes for CASSLGGLWTGELFF. Full variable domain (remainder filled in from reference TRBV7-2 and TRBJ2-2): GAGVSQSPSNKVTEKGKDVELRCDPISGHTALYWYRQSLGQGLEFLIYFQGNSAPDKSGLPSDRFSAERTGGSVSTLTIQRTQQEDSAVYLCASSLGGLWTGELFFGEGSRLTVL.

This clone was counted only a few times. This chain connects TRBV4-1 to TRBJ2-5; D gene ambiguous. The CDR3 loop spans 14 amino acids. V lost 1 base and J 2 bases, leaving 8 bases between the germline ends. CDR1 and CDR2 from the germline V gene are MGHRA and YSYEKL. CDR3 nucleotide sequence: TGCGCCAGCAGCCAAGGTATGAGGCAAGAGACCCAGTACTTC. Its protein product is CASSQGMRQETQYF.

The rearrangement joins TRBV19 to TRBJ1-1; D unresolved. The CDR3 sequence is 15 residues long. The germline V gene has CDR1 LNHDA and CDR2 SQIVND (reference sequence). V was clipped by 4 bases and J by 0 bases, with 12 bases between them. The CDR3 DNA reads as TGTGCCAGTAGTAAATCTGGCCTGTTGAACACTGAAGCTTTCTTT. This codes for CASSKSGLLNTEAFF.

This clone showed up just a few times. The chain combines TRBV5-1 with TRBJ1-4; weak D call: TRBD1 (5 bases). CDR3 length equals 18 residues. V shed 0 bases and J shed 5 bases, with 20 bases lying between them. Germline loops: CDR1 SGHRS, CDR2 YFSETQ. CDR3 residues: CASSLAKSQGLLNEKLFF. CDR3 in DNA: TGCGCCAGCAGCTTGGCGAAATCGCAGGGCCTTCTGAATGAAAAACTGTTTTTT.

This rearrangement joins TRBV4-1 to TRBJ2-5; D is possibly TRBD2 (6 bases). In germline, CDR1 is MGHRA, CDR2 YSYEKL. The CDR3 covers 13 residues. Trimming took off 4 bases at V and 4 bases at J, with 10 bases between the two ends. In DNA, the CDR3 is TGCGCCAGCAGCCGGACGGAGGGAGAGACCCAGTACTTC. Translated: CASSRTEGETQYF.

The chain links TRBV19 to TRBJ2-2; D is possibly TRBD1 (6 bases). The CDR3 extends over 16 amino acids. Germline values: CDR1 LNHDA, CDR2 SQIVND (reference sequence). V was clipped by 6 bases and J by 6 bases, with 20 bases between them. The CDR3 sequence: CASSPTGPGRPGELFF. CDR3 bases: TGTGCCAGTAGCCCAACAGGGCCTGGCCGACCCGGGGAGCTGTTTTTT.

The gene calls are TRBV19 and TRBJ2-1; 10 nucleotides align to TRBD2. V lost 7 bases and J lost 6; bases outside the gene matches: 0. The CDR3 extends over 12 amino acids. Germline V lookup: CDR1 LNHDA, CDR2 SQIVND (reference sequence). The CDR3 protein is CASTSGGNEQFF. In DNA form, the CDR3 reads TGTGCCAGTACTAGCGGGGGCAATGAGCAGTTCTTC.

The chain couples TRBV27 to TRBJ1-3; a weak D match, TRBD1 (6 bases). Looked up from germline, CDR1 is MNHEY and CDR2 is SMNVEV (reference sequence). V lost 3 bases and J 2 bases, leaving 11 bases between the germline ends. The CDR3 has 15 residues. The CDR3, as DNA: TGTGCCAGCAGTTTGGTCAGGGGAGCTGGAAACACCATATATTTT. Protein product: CASSLVRGAGNTIYF.

The count of this clone is one. The chain uses TRBV5-1 and TRBJ2-1, with D perhaps matching TRBD2 (7 bases). Per germline, CDR1 SGHRS and CDR2 YFSETQ. The length of the CDR3 is 15 residues. The germline V and J ends were trimmed by 4 bases and 4 bases, with 15 bases remaining between them. CDR3 DNA: TGCGCCAGCAGCGTGGAGGGGGGGCCTTACAATGAGCAGTTCTTC. Protein product: CASSVEGGPYNEQFF.